The next 25 T cell receptor beta chains were all read from a single sample in a study of Ad26.COV2.S vaccination and SARS-CoV-2 variants. Sequencing was performed with immunoSEQ multiplex PCR; in TCRdb, only in-frame clones are kept and a portion is missing. There are about 350,000 clones in the sample; about 91% occur only once, and about 3.9% lies in the top ten. The specimen comprised peripheral blood, sampled after recovery from COVID-19. The receptor set was obtained from a human donor who had recovered from COVID-19.

CDR3 sequence: CASSDRGRPGTGNTIYF. CDR3 bases: TGTGCCAGCAGTGACAGGGGGCGCCCCGGGACTGGAAACACCATATATTTT. The chain is built from TRBV2 and TRBJ1-3, with 8 bases lining up with TRBD1. CDR1 and CDR2 from the germline V gene are SNHLY and FYNNEI. V was clipped by 3 bases and J by 2 bases; unmatched bases: 9. The CDR3 extends over 17 amino acids.

As for this clone: Other DNA variants within this sample encode the same CDR3. The CDR3: CASSEGRGEYEQYF. CDR3 bases: TGCGCCAGCAGCGAGGGTCGGGGGGAGTACGAGCAGTACTTC. V is TRBV5-1 and J is TRBJ2-7; TRBD2 aligns across 7 bases. V trimming: 4 bases; J trimming: 4 bases; junction bases outside the gene matches: 8. This CDR3 comprises 14 residues. Looked up from germline, CDR1 is SGHRS and CDR2 is YFSETQ.

The chain is built from TRBV10-3 and TRBJ2-1, with a possible D match to TRBD2 (5 bases). The CDR3 contains 11 residues. V lost 8 bases and J lost 7, with 9 bases in between. Germline V CDR1 and CDR2: ENHRY, SYGVKD. The CDR3 here is CAIGLANEQFF. The CDR3 nucleotides are TGTGCCATCGGCCTAGCTAATGAGCAGTTCTTC.

The chain uses TRBV6-5 and TRBJ2-5, with TRBD1 identical over 8 bases. Losses at the gene ends were 5 bases for V and 4 bases for J; bases not matched to a gene: 9. Germline V gives CDR1 MNHEY, CDR2 SVGAGI. The CDR3 is 15 residues long. The CDR3 reads CASSPRQGLGETQYF. The CDR3 DNA reads TGTGCCAGCAGTCCCCGACAGGGGTTGGGAGAGACCCAGTACTTC.

The chain is built from TRBV7-9 and TRBJ2-7; D gene ambiguous. The CDR3 sequence is 15 residues long. Germline loops: CDR1 SEHNR, CDR2 FQNEAQ (reference sequence). V lost 2 bases, J lost 5 bases, and 16 bases lay in between. CDR3 bases: TGTGCCAGCAGCTTAAATTGGGCTGCAAGCGACGAGCAGTACTTC. Its translation: CASSLNWAASDEQYF.

This rearrangement joins TRBV5-1 to TRBJ1-1; D ambiguous. V lost 1 base to trimming and J lost 0 bases, with 7 bases between them. The CDR3 has 14 residues. The germline gives CDR1 SGHRS, CDR2 YFSETQ. The CDR3 bases are TGCGCCAGCAGCTTGCTAACAATGAACACTGAAGCTTTCTTT. This translates into CASSLLTMNTEAFF.

The chain carries TRBV7-9 and TRBJ2-7, with D perhaps matching TRBD2 (6 bases). Trimming took off 6 bases at V and 7 bases at J, with 16 bases between the two ends. The CDR3 loop spans 13 amino acids. Germline V gene data show CDR1 as SEHNR and CDR2 as FQNEAQ (reference sequence). CDR3 in amino acids: CASRGGQGREQYF. CDR3 DNA: TGTGCCAGCAGGGGGGGTCAGGGCAGAGAGCAGTACTTC.

The chain recombines TRBV23-1 with TRBJ1-5; 7 bases match TRBD1. TRBV23-1 is an ORF, with its function uncertain. V was pared by 3 bases and J by 2 bases, with 10 bases of the junction left unmatched. This CDR3 has 17 amino acids. The DNA for the CDR3 is TGCGCCAGCAGTCACGGGCAGGGGGGAGATGGCAATCAGCCCCAGCATTTT. It encodes CASSHGQGGDGNQPQHF.

J is TRBJ1-2 and V is TRBV2; weak D call: TRBD1 (6 bases). The CDR3 is 17 amino acids. The V gene's germline CDR1 is SNHLY and CDR2 FYNNEI. Trimming stripped 2 bases from V and 0 bases from J, with 16 bases between. CDR3 protein: CASSESEGDPSNYGYTF. DNA for the CDR3: TGTGCCAGCAGTGAATCAGAGGGGGACCCTTCTAACTATGGCTACACCTTC.

The chain combines TRBV5-4 with TRBJ1-3; D not resolved. Per germline, CDR1 SGHNT and CDR2 YYREEE (reference sequence). This CDR3 is built from 15 residues. The ends were cut back, 0 bases at V and 0 bases at J, with 7 bases in the middle. The CDR3 is CASSLGGVSGNTIYF. DNA for the CDR3: TGTGCCAGCAGCTTGGGGGGAGTCTCTGGAAACACCATATATTTT.

The chain employs TRBV13 and TRBJ2-7; 7 nucleotides line up with TRBD1. V gave up 3 bases and J gave up 3 bases; unmatched junction bases: 5. Germline CDR1 PRHDT, CDR2 FYEKMQ (reference sequence). CDR3 length: 14 amino acids. CDR3 nucleotides: TGTGCCAGCAGCTTCCGGGACAGTTACTACGAGCAGTACTTC. The encoded protein is CASSFRDSYYEQYF.

This chain connects TRBV13 to TRBJ1-3; 7 nucleotides line up with TRBD1. This CDR3 is 13 amino acids long. V gave up 5 bases and J gave up 14 bases; unmatched junction bases: 12. Per germline, CDR1 PRHDT and CDR2 FYEKMQ (reference sequence). The CDR3 protein is CASSRRTGMRVYF. CDR3 in DNA: TGTGCCAGCAGCCGTAGGACAGGCATGAGGGTATATTTT. Using reference TRBV13 and TRBJ1-3 for the parts outside the CDR3, the full variable domain is AAGVIQSPRHLIKEKRETATLKCYPIPRHDTVYWYQQGPGQDPQFLISFYEKMQSDKGSIPDRFSAQQFSDYHSELNMSSLELGDSALYFCASSRRTGMRVYFGEGSWLTVV.

The genes are TRBV19 and TRBJ1-4; D is uncertain. The CDR3 sequence is 13 residues long. With 6 bases removed from V and 8 bases from J, the gap between germline ends came to 13 bases. Germline loops: CDR1 LNHDA, CDR2 SQIVND (reference sequence). The CDR3 is CASSPVGGEKLFF. The CDR3, as DNA: TGTGCCAGTAGCCCAGTGGGAGGAGAAAAACTGTTTTTT.

This clone was counted between two and nine times. V gene TRBV9 combines with J gene TRBJ1-6, with 7 bases fitting TRBD1. The CDR3 contains 22 residues. In germline, CDR1 is SGDLS, CDR2 YYNGEE. V lost 0 bases, J lost 2 bases, and 20 bases stayed unmatched. The CDR3, as DNA: TGTGCCAGCAGCGTAGGCCCCACACTGGGACAGAAAGTGGTCCCCTATAATTCACCCCTCCACTTT. It encodes CASSVGPTLGQKVVPYNSPLHF.

This clone has only a few counts. Within the sample, other DNA sequences also encode this same CDR3. The V and J genes are TRBV18 and TRBJ2-3, with D hard to call. There are 14 residues in the CDR3. Trimming removed 3 bases from V and 3 bases from J, with 10 bases in between. Germline CDR1 and CDR2: KGHSH and LQKENI. As DNA, the CDR3 is TGTGCCAGCTCACCGCCCCGTTCGACAGATACGCAGTATTTT. Encoded protein: CASSPPRSTDTQYF.

The gene calls are TRBV11-3 and TRBJ1-3; the D is unclear. Germline V gives CDR1 SGHNT, CDR2 YENEEA. The CDR3 runs 13 residues. Trimming took off 0 bases at V and 9 bases at J, with 9 bases between the two ends. The CDR3 protein is CASSLEGSSTIYF. In DNA form, the CDR3 reads TGTGCCAGCAGCTTAGAAGGGAGTAGCACCATATATTTT.

This sequence joins TRBV4-1 and TRBJ1-1; 10 bases match TRBD1. Trimming removed 3 bases from V and 4 bases from J; junction bases left unmatched: 11. There are 17 residues in the CDR3. CDR1 is MGHRA and CDR2 is YSYEKL in the germline V gene. The CDR3 sequence is CASSHRDRGRSGTEAFF. The DNA for the CDR3 is TGCGCCAGCAGCCACCGGGACAGGGGACGTTCAGGCACTGAAGCTTTCTTT.

The genes are TRBV2 and TRBJ2-7; the D is unclear. The CDR3 contains 14 residues. V was pared by 4 bases and J by 0 bases, with 10 bases between. The germline V gene encodes CDR1 SNHLY and CDR2 FYNNEI. This CDR3 is CASSVGDSSYEQYF. CDR3 nucleotides: TGTGCCAGCAGTGTGGGTGACTCCTCCTACGAGCAGTACTTC.

The chain recombines TRBV5-5 with TRBJ1-5; 10 bases line up with TRBD1. CDR1 and CDR2 (germline): SGHKS, YYEKEE (reference sequence). The CDR3 consists of 16 residues. Trimming at V came to 0 bases and at J to 7 bases, leaving 7 bases not matched to a gene. Written as DNA, the CDR3 is TGTGCCAGCAGCTTGGAACCCCCGACAGGGGGCCAGCCCCAGCATTTT. This sequence encodes CASSLEPPTGGQPQHF.

This sequence joins TRBV5-6 and TRBJ1-5; D is ambiguous. Trimming removed 0 bases from V and 1 base from J, with 8 bases in between. The CDR3 is made up of 15 amino acids. Germline V CDR1 and CDR2: SGHDT, YYEEEE. The CDR3, as DNA: TGTGCCAGCAGCTTGGCTGTCGGAAGCAATCAGCCCCAGCATTTT. This gives the protein CASSLAVGSNQPQHF.

The chain combines TRBV13 with TRBJ2-1; 10 bases fit TRBD1. The CDR3 sequence is 15 residues long. Per the germline V gene, CDR1 is PRHDT and CDR2 is FYEKMQ (reference sequence). Trimming at V came to 3 bases and at J to 13 bases, leaving 12 bases not matched to a gene. This CDR3 is CASSLSGQGNFVQFF. CDR3 coding DNA: TGTGCCAGCAGCTTGTCGGGACAGGGGAACTTCGTCCAGTTCTTC.

The chain couples TRBV6-5 to TRBJ2-1; D is uncertain. Looked up from germline, CDR1 is MNHEY and CDR2 is SVGAGI. The V end was cut by 10 bases, the J end by 3 bases, with 16 bases between. The CDR3 consists of 14 residues. The CDR3 here is CATTPVRSYNEQFF. In DNA form, the CDR3 reads TGTGCCACGACCCCGGTTAGGAGCTACAATGAGCAGTTCTTC.

The chain is built from TRBV19 and TRBJ1-4; D ambiguous. V dropped 8 bases and J dropped 8 bases, with 18 bases sitting between them. Germline CDR1 and CDR2: LNHDA and SQIVND (reference sequence). This CDR3 comprises 14 residues. The CDR3 region is CASAREGIVEKLFF. In DNA, the CDR3 is TGTGCCAGTGCCAGAGAGGGCATAGTCGAAAAACTGTTTTTT.

This rearrangement joins TRBV7-3 to TRBJ1-6; 9 nucleotides align to TRBD1. Germline CDR1 reads SGHTA; CDR2 reads FQGTGA. This CDR3 is 15 amino acids long. The trim removed 4 bases at V and 7 bases at J, leaving 5 bases unmatched. CDR3 DNA sequence: TGTGCCAGCAGCTACGGGACAGGGTTGAATTCACCCCTCCACTTT. Translated, it gives CASSYGTGLNSPLHF.

This chain links TRBV5-1 with TRBJ2-1; the D is unclear. Germline-derived CDR1 and CDR2 are SGHRS and YFSETQ. This CDR3 has 13 amino acids. The germline V and J ends were trimmed by 4 bases and 4 bases, with 9 bases remaining between them. CDR3 DNA sequence: TGCGCCAGCAGCGAGGACGGTTACAATGAGCAGTTCTTC. Its protein product is CASSEDGYNEQFF. The entire variable domain, with the rest obtained from reference TRBV5-1 and TRBJ2-1, is as follows: KAGVTQTPRYLIKTRGQQVTLSCSPISGHRSVSWYQQTPGQGLQFLFEYFSETQRNKGNFPGRFSGRQFSNSRSEMNVSTLELGDSALYLCASSEDGYNEQFFGPGTRLTVL.